The 2 T cell receptor beta chains presented below share a single source sample, sequenced in a study of regulatory T cells in long-lasting Graves disease. Time point described: newly diagnosed GD, antithyroid drugs for less than 3 months. The TCR library used RNA extracted from PBMCs. In building TCR beta libraries, iRepertoire HTBI primers were used together with Arm-PCR of CDR3 regions. TCRdb itself ran the multiplex PCR reads through MiXCR, one entry per CDR3 protein. This sample yields under 300,000 distinct CDR3 sequences, of which 20% to 25% are seen a single time; approximately 15% belongs to the top ten. Sequencing used peripheral blood mononuclear cells (PBMCs), obtained at new diagnosis, from a patient treated with antithyroid drugs. Every receptor here comes from a female donor with Graves disease.

This clonotype showed up many times. The rearrangement joins TRBV6-1 to TRBJ1-4; TRBD1 aligns across 7 bases. Per the germline V gene, CDR1 is MNHNS and CDR2 is SASEGT. The V gene end was trimmed by 6 bases and the J gene end by 3 bases; junction bases not matched to a gene: 7. The CDR3 is 15 amino acids. CDR3 protein: CASSLQQGSNEKLFF. Written as DNA, the CDR3 is TGTGCCAGCAGCCTACAACAGGGGTCTAATGAAAAACTGTTTTTT.

This rearrangement joins TRBV19 to TRBJ2-3, with a possible D match to TRBD2 (6 bases). Trimming stripped 5 bases from V and 0 bases from J, with 15 bases between. In germline, CDR1 is LNHDA, CDR2 SQIVND (reference sequence). This CDR3 is built from 16 residues. In DNA form, the CDR3 reads TGTGCCAGTAGTCGGCGTGGACTACTTAGCACAGATACGCAGTATTTT. Its protein product is CASSRRGLLSTDTQYF.